Reported below is one T cell receptor (beta chain). CDR1 is SGHAT, CDR2 FQNNGV, per germline. This CDR3 is 15 amino acids long. After removal of 3 bases from V and 2 bases from J, the junction contained 2 bases not matched to a gene. Under the authors' procedure: From reference gene primer amplification, estimates of nucleated cell counts were derived. Profiling relied on immunoSEQ multiplex PCR, and the TCRdb table lists in-frame clones only, not all of them. D and trimming were read from the DNA, whereas the V and J calls and clone size are those reported in that table. The sample yields some 86,000 clones, roughly 88% seen once. The data stem from a study of blood T cell repertoires in COVID-19.

The sample consisted of peripheral blood. This chain uses TRBV11-2 with TRBJ2-2; 8 nucleotides agree with TRBD1. This receptor was obtained from a woman of 80 years or more with active or convalescent COVID-19. CDR3 sequence: CASSLTGANTGELFF. CDR3 sequence (DNA): TGTGCCAGCAGCTTGACAGGGGCCAACACCGGGGAGCTGTTTTTT.